The T cell receptor (beta chain) described here comes from a study of cytomegalovirus exposure and HLA in healthy donors. The germline V and J ends were trimmed by 0 bases and 2 bases, with 14 bases remaining between them. In germline, CDR1 is MNHEY, CDR2 SMNVEV (reference sequence). The CDR3 runs to 16 residues. General observations from the study: According to a later analysis, donors in an Asian-associated ancestry cluster reportedly had fewer N-insertions than the 666-donor mean. Reportedly, HLA-A and HLA-B alleles of most subjects were accurately predicted from TCR beta.

As for this clone: The antigen remains unidentified.

Primers included in the PCR were 60 Vbeta and 13 Jbeta primers. TCRdb's table, derived via immunoSEQ multiplex PCR, lists solely in-frame clones and lacks some. The top ten hold approximately 2.3% of the sample, which has under 200,000 clones, 60% to 85% seen once. Material for sequencing was PBMCs. The V and J genes are TRBV27 and TRBJ2-7, with TRBD2 as a possible D gene (6 bases). The TCR sequence derives from a man between 45 and 60 years old in good health and CMV-seropositive. CDR3 amino acids: CASSLSVGDFTYEQYF. In nucleotides, the CDR3 is TGTGCCAGCAGTTTATCTGTGGGGGACTTCACCTACGAGCAGTACTTC.